Sequencing of this T cell receptor (beta chain) was carried out in a study of beta chain features in type 1 diabetes. The study reverse transcribed the entire isolated RNA, so it sequenced expressed TCRB transcripts. About 4 million reads was the average for naive, central memory and regulatory T cell samples. Assay used: immunoSEQ multiplex PCR; TCRdb lists only in-frame clones, some missing. Among around 250,000 clones listed, 12% to 15% were seen once. V shed 2 bases and J 9 bases; nucleotides not matched to a gene: 7. Germline values: CDR1 MDHEN, CDR2 SYDVKM. The CDR3 totals 15 residues. This clone appeared a few times.

J is TRBJ2-3 and V is TRBV28, with 11 positions matching TRBD2. The specimen was naive CD4+ T cells from blood. The source of this sequence is a woman in her 40s in good health. This CDR3 reads CASSLPLAGAGTQYF. In DNA form, the CDR3 reads TGTGCCAGCAGTTTACCACTAGCGGGGGCAGGGACGCAGTATTTT.